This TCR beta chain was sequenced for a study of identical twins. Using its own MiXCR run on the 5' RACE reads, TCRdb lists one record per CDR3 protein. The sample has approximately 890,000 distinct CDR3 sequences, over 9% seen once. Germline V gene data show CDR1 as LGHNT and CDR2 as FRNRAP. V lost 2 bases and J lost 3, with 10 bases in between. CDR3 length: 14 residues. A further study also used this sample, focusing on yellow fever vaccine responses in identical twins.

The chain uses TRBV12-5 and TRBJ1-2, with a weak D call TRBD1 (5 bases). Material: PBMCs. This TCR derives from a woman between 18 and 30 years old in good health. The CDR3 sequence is CASGLNEGYYGYTF. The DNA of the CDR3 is TGTGCTAGTGGTTTGAATGAGGGGTACTATGGCTACACCTTC. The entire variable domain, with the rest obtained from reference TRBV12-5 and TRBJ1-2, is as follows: DARVTQTPRHKVTEMGQEVTMRCQPILGHNTVFWYRQTMMQGLELLAYFRNRAPLDDSGMPKDRFSAEMPDATLATLKIQPSEPRDSAVYFCASGLNEGYYGYTFGSGTRLTVV.